This entry lists 11 T cell receptor beta chains sequenced from one sample in a study of persistence of HIV-infected CD4 T cells. For these TCRs, the target antigens are not known. The stimulus was an HIV-1 Gag 15-mer peptide pool, 0.8 to 1 ug/peptide/mL. CD40L/CD69 double-negative CD45RO-high memory CD4+ T cells were collected. The immunoSEQ assay was version 4, run in survey mode. Measured with immunoSEQ multiplex PCR; TCRdb has only the in-frame clones, and not every one. Of roughly 32,000 clones in the sample, roughly four fifths were seen once. The material sequenced was CD4+ T cells sorted from PBMCs after approximately 19-hour stimulation, taken from a patient who received antiretroviral therapy. Receptor source: an adult woman with HIV who was CMV-seropositive.

The rearrangement links TRBV19 to TRBJ2-1; D perhaps matches TRBD2 (6 bases). Germline CDR1 reads LNHDA; CDR2 reads SQIVND (reference sequence). Trimming took off 5 bases at V and 6 bases at J, with 17 bases between the two ends. The CDR3 is made up of 15 amino acids. CDR3 nucleotide sequence: TGTGCCAGTAGTCCCGGCACCGGGGAGGTCAATGAGCAGTTCTTC. Amino acids: CASSPGTGEVNEQFF.

J is TRBJ1-2 and V is TRBV12-3 or TRBV12-4, with 7 nucleotides matching TRBD1. J was trimmed by 2 bases and V by 7 bases; bases with no gene match: 4. This CDR3 spans 13 amino acids. Here the CDR3 reads CASTQGQNYGYTF. The CDR3 bases are TGTGCCAGCACCCAGGGACAGAACTATGGCTACACCTTC.

The J gene is TRBJ1-1, the V gene TRBV10-3; 11 bases match TRBD1. With 6 bases clipped from V and 4 bases from J, the junction kept 4 bases outside the gene matches. The CDR3 has 14 amino acids. Germline V gene data show CDR1 as ENHRY and CDR2 as SYGVKD. In DNA form, the CDR3 reads TGTGCCATCAGCTCGGGACAGGGGGTCACTGAAGCTTTCTTT. Amino acid sequence: CAISSGQGVTEAFF.

This clone showed up just a few times. The chain combines TRBV7-7 with TRBJ2-1; D may be TRBD1 (6 bases). Germline loops: CDR1 SSHAT, CDR2 FNYEAQ (reference sequence). The CDR3 is 15 residues long. V lost 1 base and J 6 bases, leaving 13 bases between the germline ends. Here the CDR3 reads CASSLGLLGGNEQFF. For the CDR3, the DNA is TGTGCCAGCAGCTTAGGGCTACTAGGGGGCAATGAGCAGTTCTTC.

CDR3 DNA sequence: TGTGCCAGCAGTGACAGGAGAATGGGCTACACCTTC. It codes for CASSDRRMGYTF. The V gene is TRBV2, the J gene TRBJ1-2; D gene ambiguous. The V end was cut by 3 bases, the J end by 8 bases, with 10 bases between. The CDR3 runs to 12 residues. Germline V CDR1 and CDR2: SNHLY, FYNNEI. Based on the CDR3 plus reference TRBV2 and TRBJ1-2, the full variable domain is EPEVTQTPSHQVTQMGQEVILRCVPISNHLYFYWYRQILGQKVEFLVSFYNNEISEKSEIFDDQFSVERPDGSNFTLKIRSTKLEDSAMYFCASSDRRMGYTFGSGTRLTVV.

The chain is built from TRBV5-1 and TRBJ2-3; D uncertain. The CDR3 totals 12 residues. Trimming shortened V by 4 bases and J by 2 bases, and 5 bases separated the two germline ends. The germline V gene encodes CDR1 SGHRS and CDR2 YFSETQ. The CDR3 loop is CASSPYTDTQYF. CDR3 coding DNA: TGCGCCAGCAGCCCATACACAGATACGCAGTATTTT.

The chain couples TRBV3-1 (or the pseudogene TRBV3-2) to TRBJ1-1; 7 bases agree with TRBD1. The CDR3 runs 14 residues. J lost 6 bases, V lost 6 bases, and 10 bases had no gene match. Germline V gives CDR1 LGHDT, CDR2 YNNKEL (reference sequence). In DNA, the CDR3 is TGTGCCAGCAGAGAGACAGGGAAGTTGGCTGAAGCTTTCTTT. As protein: CASRETGKLAEAFF.

The chain uses TRBV24-1 and TRBJ2-1; D gene ambiguous. Germline CDR1 KGHDR, CDR2 SFDVKD. This CDR3 has 12 residues. V dropped 5 bases and J dropped 9 bases, with 10 bases sitting between them. This CDR3 reads CATSGGRFEQFF. In nucleotides, the CDR3 is TGTGCCACCAGTGGAGGCAGGTTTGAGCAGTTCTTC.

The rearrangement joins TRBV7-2 to TRBJ1-3; TRBD1 matches 7 bases. The CDR3 is made up of 13 amino acids. V trimming: 3 bases; J trimming: 10 bases; junction bases outside the gene matches: 6. Germline V gene lookup returns CDR1 SGHTA and CDR2 FQGNSA. This CDR3 is CASSLPGQRTIYF. The CDR3 DNA reads TGTGCCAGCAGCTTGCCGGGACAGAGAACCATATATTTT.

This chain joins TRBV28 and TRBJ2-1; the D gene is possibly TRBD2 (5 bases). The V and J ends lost 2 bases and 9 bases respectively, with 8 bases between them. The CDR3 is 12 residues long. CDR1 and CDR2 from the germline V gene are MDHEN and SYDVKM. The CDR3 DNA is TGTGCCAGCAGTTTAAGGGAGACTGAGCAGTTCTTC. It yields the protein CASSLRETEQFF.

The V call is TRBV27, the J call TRBJ2-3; D remains ambiguous. The CDR3 covers 11 residues. The V gene lost 3 bases and the J gene lost 8 bases, with 6 bases spanning the gap. Germline CDR1 MNHEY, CDR2 SMNVEV (reference sequence). CDR3 DNA sequence: TGTGCCAGCAGTTTTTTGGGTACGCAGTATTTT. Protein product: CASSFLGTQYF.